These 13 T cell receptor beta chains were sequenced from one sample in a study of T cell repertoires in cytomegalovirus infection. MiXCR, run by TCRdb on the reads, gives a single entry per CDR3 protein. Of about 55,000 distinct CDR3 sequences listed, roughly 20% are singletons. Their target antigens are unknown. Specimen: CD8+ T cells from cultured PBMCs, collected from culture after CMV antigen stimulation. Receptor source: a human donor in good health (CMV status not recorded). Some clones in this sample may be carry-over from other donors' samples.

This clonotype was found a few times. The CDR3 region is CASSWRDRRAKNIQYF. The CDR3 bases are TGTGCCAGCAGCTGGCGGGACAGAAGAGCCAAAAACATTCAGTACTTC. The chain recombines TRBV11-2 with TRBJ2-4, with D tentatively TRBD1 (7 bases). Trimming cost V 4 bases and J 0 bases, with 13 bases left between them. The CDR3 consists of 16 residues. Germline assignment: CDR1 SGHAT and CDR2 FQNNGV.

The chain recombines TRBV6-2 or TRBV6-3 with TRBJ2-3; D gene ambiguous. V was trimmed by 11 bases and J by 0 bases, leaving 27 bases between them. This CDR3 has 18 residues. From germline, CDR1 is MNHEY and CDR2 SVGEGT. CDR3 loop: CAASYSLVHLTSTDTQYF. CDR3 DNA sequence: TGTGCCGCAAGTTACTCACTCGTCCACCTAACTAGCACAGATACGCAGTATTTT.

This chain joins TRBV4-3 and TRBJ1-2; no definite D call. V was pared by 0 bases and J by 8 bases, with 13 bases between. CDR1 and CDR2 (germline): LGHNA, YSLEER. The CDR3 consists of 14 residues. The CDR3: CASSQDGAWGGYTF. The CDR3 DNA reads as TGCGCCAGCAGCCAAGATGGTGCGTGGGGAGGCTACACCTTC.

The DNA for the CDR3 is TGTGCCAGCAGTCCGAAGGGTTCTTACACTGAAGCTTTCTTT. Protein product: CASSPKGSYTEAFF. V and J are TRBV6-1 and TRBJ1-1; D unclear. Trimming shortened V by 5 bases and J by 3 bases, and 13 bases separated the two germline ends. The germline V gene encodes CDR1 MNHNS and CDR2 SASEGT. The CDR3 sequence is 14 residues long.

The V call is TRBV6-9, the J call TRBJ2-3; tentatively, D is TRBD1 or TRBD2 (5 bases each). The CDR3 totals 14 residues. Germline V lookup: CDR1 MNHGY, CDR2 SVAAGI. The ends were cut back, 4 bases at V and 7 bases at J, with 15 bases in the middle. The CDR3 DNA sequence: TGTGCCAGCAGTTCCGGGACGACTGAATATACGCAGTATTTT. Translated, it gives CASSSGTTEYTQYF.

This clonotype was detected a few times. The chain is built from TRBV5-4 and TRBJ2-5; TRBD1 aligns across 9 bases. CDR1 is SGHNT and CDR2 is YYREEE in the germline V gene (reference sequence). This CDR3 region has 17 residues. V lost 1 base, J lost 0 bases, and 7 bases stayed unmatched. CDR3: CASSLSETGGYQETQYF. The CDR3 region has the DNA TGTGCCAGCAGCTTGTCGGAGACAGGGGGATACCAAGAGACCCAGTACTTC.

There are a few counts of this clonotype. The V and J genes are TRBV7-9 and TRBJ2-7; 7 nucleotides line up with TRBD1. This CDR3 spans 14 amino acids. Trimming at V came to 5 bases and at J to 5 bases, leaving 9 bases not matched to a gene. CDR1 SEHNR and CDR2 FQNEAQ come from the germline V gene (reference sequence). DNA of the CDR3: TGTGCCAGCAGCCCCCGACAGGGTATCGACGAGCAGTACTTC. Its protein product is CASSPRQGIDEQYF.

This chain joins TRBV2 and TRBJ2-3; 12 nucleotides line up with TRBD1. The germline V gene has CDR1 SNHLY and CDR2 FYNNEI. The V segment lost 8 bases and the J segment 2 bases; nucleotides outside the gene matches: 8. The CDR3 totals 16 residues. CDR3 sequence: CASLGQGAQITDTQYF. The CDR3 DNA sequence: TGTGCCAGCTTGGGACAGGGGGCCCAAATCACAGATACGCAGTATTTT.

The chain recombines TRBV7-2 with TRBJ1-5; D unresolved. Germline V CDR1 and CDR2: SGHTA, FQGNSA. CDR3 length: 14 amino acids. Trimming stripped 1 base from V and 7 bases from J, with 11 bases between. In nucleotides, the CDR3 is TGTGCCAGCAGCTTAGTAGGCAGTACGCAGCCCCAGCATTTT. Amino acid sequence: CASSLVGSTQPQHF.

This clonotype was counted a few times. This chain joins TRBV29-1 and TRBJ2-4; 8 nucleotides align to TRBD1. Trimming took 6 bases from V and 4 from J; bases not matched to a gene: 2. Germline V gene lookup returns CDR1 SQVTM and CDR2 ANQGSEA. The CDR3 runs to 12 residues. The CDR3 protein is CSVTGAKNIQYF. The CDR3, as DNA: TGCAGCGTGACAGGGGCGAAAAACATTCAGTACTTC.

This clonotype was observed a single time. A read error may produce the germline difference seen at one junction end. The chain links TRBV4-1 to TRBJ2-7; possible D gene TRBD1, 6 bases. This CDR3 contains 13 residues. The germline V gene encodes CDR1 MGHRA and CDR2 YSYEKL. The CDR3 is CASSLRSGDEQCF. The DNA of the CDR3 is TGCGCCAGCAGCCTCAGGTCAGGGGACGAGCAGTGCTTC.

The chain is built from TRBV29-1 and TRBJ2-1; 16 bases are shared with TRBD2. V gave up 3 bases and J gave up 9 bases; unmatched junction bases: 5. CDR3 length: 15 residues. Germline CDR1 reads SQVTM; CDR2 reads ANQGSEA. As DNA, the CDR3 is TGCAGCGTTGAGGGACTAGCGGGGGGGCCTAGTGAGCAGTTCTTC. This codes for CSVEGLAGGPSEQFF.

The V and J genes are TRBV29-1 and TRBJ2-1, with a tentative D call TRBD2 (6 bases). The germline CDR1 and CDR2 sequences are SQVTM and ANQGSEA. The CDR3 totals 11 residues. The germline V and J ends were trimmed by 3 bases and 10 bases, with 10 bases remaining between them. Here the CDR3 reads CSVDEDYEQFF. For the CDR3, the DNA is TGCAGCGTTGATGAGGACTACGAGCAGTTCTTC.